This T cell receptor beta chain was sequenced in a study of Ad26.COV2.S vaccination and SARS-CoV-2 variants. Study-wide background: The donor was enrolled in the Ad26.COV2.S arm of the COV1001 trial. The authors gave Ad26.COV2.S intramuscularly, either once or twice 56 days apart.

Treatment specified: roughly 18 received Ad26.COV2.S at low or high dose, single or two shots; roughly five received placebo; per-sample allocation not given. Sampling was done on day 63 after the first vaccine or placebo injection. CDR1 and CDR2 (germline): SGHAT, FQNNGV. V was clipped by 1 base and J by 2 bases, with 17 bases between them. The CDR3 length is 17 residues. Measured with immunoSEQ multiplex PCR; TCRdb has only the in-frame clones, and not every one. The table has around 300,000 clones, around 88% seen once. This receptor was identified in a person between 18 and 59 years old who received the Ad26.COV2.S COVID-19 vaccine or a placebo. J is TRBJ2-5 and V is TRBV11-2; D possibly corresponds to TRBD2 (5 bases). The specimen was peripheral blood, collected in a trial of Ad26.COV2.S vaccine versus placebo. This CDR3 reads CASSLGRGRESQETQYF. The CDR3 nucleotides are TGTGCCAGCAGCTTAGGAAGAGGTAGGGAGAGTCAAGAGACCCAGTACTTC.